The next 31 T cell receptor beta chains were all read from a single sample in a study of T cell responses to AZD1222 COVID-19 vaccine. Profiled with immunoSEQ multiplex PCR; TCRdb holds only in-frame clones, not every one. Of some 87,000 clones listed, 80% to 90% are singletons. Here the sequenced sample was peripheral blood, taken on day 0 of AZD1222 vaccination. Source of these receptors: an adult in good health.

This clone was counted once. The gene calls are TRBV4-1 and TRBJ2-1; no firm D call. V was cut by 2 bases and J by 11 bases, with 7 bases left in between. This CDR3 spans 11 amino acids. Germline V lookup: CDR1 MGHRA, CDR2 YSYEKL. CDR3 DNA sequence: TGCGCCAGCAGCCAATCACGAAAGCAGTTCTTC. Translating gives CASSQSRKQFF.

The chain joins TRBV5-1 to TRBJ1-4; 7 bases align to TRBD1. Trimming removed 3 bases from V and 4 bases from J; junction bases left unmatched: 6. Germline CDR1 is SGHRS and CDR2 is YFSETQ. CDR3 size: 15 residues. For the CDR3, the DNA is TGCGCCAGCAGCTCATCGGGACAGATTAATGAAAAACTGTTTTTT. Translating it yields CASSSSGQINEKLFF.

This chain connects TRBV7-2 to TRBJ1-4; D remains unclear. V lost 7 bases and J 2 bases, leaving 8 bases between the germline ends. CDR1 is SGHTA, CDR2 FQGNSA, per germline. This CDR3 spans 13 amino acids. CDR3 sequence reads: CASTRGTNEKLFF. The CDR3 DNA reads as TGTGCCAGCACTCGGGGTACTAATGAAAAACTGTTTTTT.

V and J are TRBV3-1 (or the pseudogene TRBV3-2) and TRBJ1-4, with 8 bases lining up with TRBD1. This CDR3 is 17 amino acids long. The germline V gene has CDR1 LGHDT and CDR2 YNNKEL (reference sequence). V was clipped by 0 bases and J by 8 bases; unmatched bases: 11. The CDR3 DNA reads TGTGCCAGCAGCCAAGAAGGGCTAGGACAGGGTGGGGAAAAACTGTTTTTT. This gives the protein CASSQEGLGQGGEKLFF.

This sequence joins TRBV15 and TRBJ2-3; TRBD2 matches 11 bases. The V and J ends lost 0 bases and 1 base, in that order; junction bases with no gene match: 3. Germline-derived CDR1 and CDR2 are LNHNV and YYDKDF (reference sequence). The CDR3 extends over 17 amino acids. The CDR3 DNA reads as TGTGCCACCAGCAGAGATCTACTAGCGGGAGGCACAGATACGCAGTATTTT. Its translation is CATSRDLLAGGTDTQYF.

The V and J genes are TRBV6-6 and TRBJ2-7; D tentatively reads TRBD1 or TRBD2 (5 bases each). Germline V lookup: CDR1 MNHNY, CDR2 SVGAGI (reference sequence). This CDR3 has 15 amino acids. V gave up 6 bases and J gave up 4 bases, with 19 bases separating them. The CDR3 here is CASRRNRDPSYEQYF. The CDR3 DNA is TGTGCCAGCAGAAGAAACCGGGACCCCTCATACGAGCAGTACTTC.

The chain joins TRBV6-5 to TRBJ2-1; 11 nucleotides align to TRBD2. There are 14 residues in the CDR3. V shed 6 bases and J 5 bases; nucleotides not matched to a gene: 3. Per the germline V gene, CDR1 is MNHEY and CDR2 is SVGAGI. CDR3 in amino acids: CASRRLAGNNEQFF. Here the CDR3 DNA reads TGTGCCAGCAGAAGACTAGCGGGGAACAATGAGCAGTTCTTC.

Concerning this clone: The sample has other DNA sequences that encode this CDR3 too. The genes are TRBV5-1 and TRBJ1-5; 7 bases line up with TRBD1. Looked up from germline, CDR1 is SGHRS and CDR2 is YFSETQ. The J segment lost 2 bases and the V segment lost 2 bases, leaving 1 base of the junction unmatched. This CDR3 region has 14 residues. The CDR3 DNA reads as TGCGCCAGCAGCTTAACAGGGGGCAATCAGCCCCAGCATTTT. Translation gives CASSLTGGNQPQHF.

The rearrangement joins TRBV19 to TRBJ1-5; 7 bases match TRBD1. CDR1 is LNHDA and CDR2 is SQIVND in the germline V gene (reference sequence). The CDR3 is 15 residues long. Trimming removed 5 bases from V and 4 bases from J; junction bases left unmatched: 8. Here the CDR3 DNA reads TGTGCCAGTAGTCCCGGGGACAGTTGGAATCAGCCCCAGCATTTT. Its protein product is CASSPGDSWNQPQHF.

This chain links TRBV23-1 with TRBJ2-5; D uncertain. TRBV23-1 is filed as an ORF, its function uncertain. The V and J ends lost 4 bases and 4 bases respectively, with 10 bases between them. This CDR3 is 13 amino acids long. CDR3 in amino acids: CASSLGRVETQYF. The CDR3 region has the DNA TGCGCCAGCAGTCTAGGCAGAGTAGAGACCCAGTACTTC.

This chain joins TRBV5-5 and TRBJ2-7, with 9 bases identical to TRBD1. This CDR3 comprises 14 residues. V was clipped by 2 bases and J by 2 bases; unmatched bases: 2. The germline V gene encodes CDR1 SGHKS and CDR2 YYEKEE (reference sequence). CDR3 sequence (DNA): TGTGCCAGCAGCTTACACAGGGGGCCCTACGAGCAGTACTTC. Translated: CASSLHRGPYEQYF.

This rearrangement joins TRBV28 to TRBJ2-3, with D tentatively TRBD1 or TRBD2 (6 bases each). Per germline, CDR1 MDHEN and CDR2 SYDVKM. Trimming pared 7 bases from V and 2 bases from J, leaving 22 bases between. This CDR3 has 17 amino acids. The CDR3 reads CASKGDSLARITDTQYF. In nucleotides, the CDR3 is TGTGCCAGCAAGGGGGACTCGCTAGCCAGAATCACAGATACGCAGTATTTT.

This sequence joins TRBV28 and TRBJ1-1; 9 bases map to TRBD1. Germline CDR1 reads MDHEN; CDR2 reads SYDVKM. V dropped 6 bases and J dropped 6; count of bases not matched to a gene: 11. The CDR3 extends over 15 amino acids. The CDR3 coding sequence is TGTGCCAGCAGCCAACACGCCGGGACAGGGCCTGAAGCTTTCTTT. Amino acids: CASSQHAGTGPEAFF.

The CDR3 sequence is CASSLDAGGRGDTQYF. CDR3 bases: TGTGCCAGCAGCCTCGATGCAGGGGGTAGGGGGGATACGCAGTATTTT. The chain is built from TRBV3-1 (or the pseudogene TRBV3-2) and TRBJ2-3; the match to TRBD1 covers 7 bases. The V and J ends lost 4 bases and 6 bases, in that order; junction bases with no gene match: 13. The V gene's germline CDR1 is LGHDT and CDR2 YNNKEL (reference sequence). The CDR3 consists of 16 residues.

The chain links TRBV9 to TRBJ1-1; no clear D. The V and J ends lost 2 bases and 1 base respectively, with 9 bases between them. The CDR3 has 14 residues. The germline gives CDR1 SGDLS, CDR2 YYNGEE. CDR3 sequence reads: CASSVGRRNTEAFF. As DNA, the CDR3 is TGTGCCAGCAGCGTGGGCCGGAGGAACACTGAAGCTTTCTTT. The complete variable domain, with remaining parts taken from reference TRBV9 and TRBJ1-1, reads DSGVTQTPKHLITATGQRVTLRCSPRSGDLSVYWYQQSLDQGLQFLIQYYNGEERAKGNILERFSAQQFPDLHSELNLSSLELGDSALYFCASSVGRRNTEAFFGQGTRLTVV.

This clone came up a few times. The CDR3 reads CASMETVNTEAFF. The DNA of the CDR3 is TGCGCCAGCATGGAAACAGTGAACACTGAAGCTTTCTTT. The rearrangement joins TRBV10-2 to TRBJ1-1; unclear D gene. The CDR3 loop spans 13 amino acids. Deletions cut 7 bases from V and 0 bases from J, with 9 bases between. CDR1 WSHSY and CDR2 SAAADI come from the germline V gene.

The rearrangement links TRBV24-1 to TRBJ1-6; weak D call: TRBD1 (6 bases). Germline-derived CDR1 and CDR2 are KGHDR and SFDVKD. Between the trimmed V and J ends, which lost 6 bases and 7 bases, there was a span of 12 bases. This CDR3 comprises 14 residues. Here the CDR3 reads CATSSGGANSPLHF. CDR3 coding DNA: TGTGCCACCAGTTCGGGGGGCGCGAATTCACCCCTCCACTTT.

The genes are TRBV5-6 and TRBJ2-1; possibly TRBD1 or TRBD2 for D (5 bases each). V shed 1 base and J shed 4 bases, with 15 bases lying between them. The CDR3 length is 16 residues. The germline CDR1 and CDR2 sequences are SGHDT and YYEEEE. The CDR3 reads CASSLSPMGVYNEQFF. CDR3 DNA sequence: TGTGCCAGCAGCTTGTCCCCAATGGGGGTATACAATGAGCAGTTCTTC.

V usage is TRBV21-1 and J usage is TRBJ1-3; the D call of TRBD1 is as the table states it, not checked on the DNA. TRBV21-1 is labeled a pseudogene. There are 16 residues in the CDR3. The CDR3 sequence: CASSGDRVRSGNTIYF. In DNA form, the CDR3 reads TGTGCCAGCAGCGGTGACAGGGTGCGATCTGGAAACACCATATATTTT.

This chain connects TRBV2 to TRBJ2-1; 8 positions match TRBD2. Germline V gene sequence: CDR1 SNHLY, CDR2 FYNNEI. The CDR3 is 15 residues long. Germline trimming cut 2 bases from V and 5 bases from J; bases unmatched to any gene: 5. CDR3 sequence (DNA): TGTGCCAGCAGTGAACAGGGACTAGTCAACAATGAGCAGTTCTTC. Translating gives CASSEQGLVNNEQFF.

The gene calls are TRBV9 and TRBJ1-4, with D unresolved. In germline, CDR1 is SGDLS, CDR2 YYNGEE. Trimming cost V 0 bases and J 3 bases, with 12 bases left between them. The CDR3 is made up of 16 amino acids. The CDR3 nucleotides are TGTGCCAGCAGCGTAGGCATGAGTTCGGCTAATGAAAAACTGTTTTTT. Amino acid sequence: CASSVGMSSANEKLFF.

CDR3 coding DNA: TGTGCCAGCGAAGGGGTCGAGCAGTACTTC. Translated, it gives CASEGVEQYF. The chain couples TRBV28 to TRBJ2-7; D is possibly TRBD1 (5 bases). There are 10 residues in the CDR3. V was pared by 8 bases and J by 6 bases, with 8 bases between. The V gene's germline CDR1 is MDHEN and CDR2 SYDVKM.

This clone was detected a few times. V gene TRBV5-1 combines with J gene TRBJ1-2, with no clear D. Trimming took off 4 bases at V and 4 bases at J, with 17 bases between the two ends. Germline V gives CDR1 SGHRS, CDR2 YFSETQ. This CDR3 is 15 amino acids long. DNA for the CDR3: TGCGCCAGCAGCGAGAGGACTCAGCCGACCTATGGCTACACCTTC. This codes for CASSERTQPTYGYTF. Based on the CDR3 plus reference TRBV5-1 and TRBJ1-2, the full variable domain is KAGVTQTPRYLIKTRGQQVTLSCSPISGHRSVSWYQQTPGQGLQFLFEYFSETQRNKGNFPGRFSGRQFSNSRSEMNVSTLELGDSALYLCASSERTQPTYGYTFGSGTRLTVV.

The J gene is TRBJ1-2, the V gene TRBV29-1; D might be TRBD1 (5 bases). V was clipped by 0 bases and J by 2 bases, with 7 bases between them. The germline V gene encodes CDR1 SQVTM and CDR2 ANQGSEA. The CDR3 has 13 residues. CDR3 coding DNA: TGCAGCGTTGAAGAGGGGGTGAACTATGGCTACACCTTC. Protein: CSVEEGVNYGYTF.

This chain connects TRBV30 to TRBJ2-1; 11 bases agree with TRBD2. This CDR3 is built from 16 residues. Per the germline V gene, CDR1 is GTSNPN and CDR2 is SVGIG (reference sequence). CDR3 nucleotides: TGTGCTTGGGCGACTAGCGGGAAGCCCGCCTACAATGAGCAGTTCTTC. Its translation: CAWATSGKPAYNEQFF.

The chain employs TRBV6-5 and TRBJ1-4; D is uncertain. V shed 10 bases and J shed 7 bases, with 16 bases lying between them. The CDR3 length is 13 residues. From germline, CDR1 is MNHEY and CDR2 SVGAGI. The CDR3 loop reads CATGRERSEKLFF. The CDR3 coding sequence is TGTGCCACCGGAAGGGAGAGGAGTGAAAAACTGTTTTTT.

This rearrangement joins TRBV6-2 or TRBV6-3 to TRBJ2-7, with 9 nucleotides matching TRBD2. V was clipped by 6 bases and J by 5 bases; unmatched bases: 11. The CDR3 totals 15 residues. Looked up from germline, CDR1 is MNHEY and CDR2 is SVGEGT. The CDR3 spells CASSHPGLAFHEQYF. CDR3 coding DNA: TGTGCCAGCAGCCACCCGGGACTAGCTTTCCACGAGCAGTACTTC.

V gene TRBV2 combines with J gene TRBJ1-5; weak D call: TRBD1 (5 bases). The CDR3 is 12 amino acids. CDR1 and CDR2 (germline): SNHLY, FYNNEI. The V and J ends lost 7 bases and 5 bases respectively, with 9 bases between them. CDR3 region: CASKGGDQPQHF. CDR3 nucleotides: TGTGCCAGCAAGGGAGGGGATCAGCCCCAGCATTTT.

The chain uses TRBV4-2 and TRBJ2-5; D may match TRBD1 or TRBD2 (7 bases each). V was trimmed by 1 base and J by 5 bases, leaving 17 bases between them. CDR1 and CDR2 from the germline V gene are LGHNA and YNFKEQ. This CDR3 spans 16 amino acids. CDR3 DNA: TGTGCCAGCAGCCAAGCTGTGGGGGAGGGGGCGGAGACCCAGTACTTC. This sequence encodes CASSQAVGEGAETQYF.

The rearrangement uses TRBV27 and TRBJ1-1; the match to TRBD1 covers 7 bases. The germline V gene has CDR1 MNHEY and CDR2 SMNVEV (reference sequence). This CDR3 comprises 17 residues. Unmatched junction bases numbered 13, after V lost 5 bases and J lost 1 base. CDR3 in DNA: TGTGCCAGCAGTCCCCGCAGGGGGTACTCTCAGAACACTGAAGCTTTCTTT. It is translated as CASSPRRGYSQNTEAFF.

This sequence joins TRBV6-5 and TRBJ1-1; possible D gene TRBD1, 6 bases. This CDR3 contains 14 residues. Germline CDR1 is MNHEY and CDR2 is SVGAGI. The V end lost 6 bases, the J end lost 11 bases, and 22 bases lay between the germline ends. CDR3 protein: CASRGREQGVQAFF. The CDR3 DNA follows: TGTGCCAGCAGGGGGAGAGAACAGGGAGTTCAGGCTTTCTTT.